The 9 T cell receptor beta chains listed next were all sequenced from one sample in a study of T cell responses to AZD1222 COVID-19 vaccine. TCRdb's copy holds only in-frame clones and misses some; the assay was immunoSEQ multiplex PCR. Among around 170,000 clones listed, approximately 91% were seen once. The specimen was peripheral blood, collected on day 0 of AZD1222 vaccination. The receptor set was obtained from an adult in good health.

The chain employs TRBV15 and TRBJ1-2; 7 bases match TRBD1. The CDR3 is 16 amino acids. The germline V gene encodes CDR1 LNHNV and CDR2 YYDKDF (reference sequence). V shed 2 bases, J shed 6 bases, and the junction held 12 bases outside the gene matches. CDR3 protein: CATSRSTGSLVHGYTF. DNA of the CDR3: TGTGCCACCAGCAGATCGACAGGGTCCTTAGTGCATGGCTACACCTTC.

This clone has only one observation. J is TRBJ1-1 and V is TRBV5-1, with D unresolved. Germline V gives CDR1 SGHRS, CDR2 YFSETQ. The CDR3 has 12 amino acids. Trimming removed 4 bases at V and 11 bases at J, with 15 bases between. The CDR3 DNA reads as TGCGCCAGCAGCCCGTTGGGGTCCCGGGCTTTCTTT. This codes for CASSPLGSRAFF.

Only a few counts were recorded for this clone. V is TRBV6-5 and J is TRBJ1-1; no clear D. There are 14 residues in the CDR3. V dropped 7 bases and J dropped 2 bases, with 14 bases sitting between them. In germline, CDR1 is MNHEY, CDR2 SVGAGI. The CDR3 DNA sequence: TGTGCCAGCACTCTGAATCCGGCAAACACTGAAGCTTTCTTT. Its translation: CASTLNPANTEAFF.

V and J are TRBV6-5 and TRBJ2-7; 9 nucleotides agree with TRBD1. V lost 2 bases and J lost 6; bases outside the gene matches: 8. CDR3 length equals 15 residues. CDR1 is MNHEY and CDR2 is SVGAGI in the germline V gene. The chain's CDR3 is CASSYTPDRGSEQYF. The CDR3 DNA reads as TGTGCCAGCAGTTACACCCCGGACAGGGGAAGCGAGCAGTACTTC.

This clone was counted a few times. The V and J genes are TRBV12-5 and TRBJ1-5; D remains unclear. The CDR3 contains 17 residues. Deletions cut 6 bases from V and 0 bases from J, with 18 bases between. Per germline, CDR1 LGHNT and CDR2 FRNRAP. The CDR3 nucleotides read TGTGCTAGTGGGACTAGAGATCGAACCTATAGCAATCAGCCCCAGCATTTT. Translated, it gives CASGTRDRTYSNQPQHF.

This rearrangement joins TRBV5-4 to TRBJ1-1; no clear D gene. The CDR3 is made up of 15 amino acids. Trimming took 0 bases from V and 4 from J, leaving 13 bases between them. Germline-derived CDR1 and CDR2 are SGHNT and YYREEE (reference sequence). CDR3 region: CASSLEAGGITEAFF. CDR3 DNA sequence: TGTGCCAGCAGCTTGGAAGCAGGAGGAATCACTGAAGCTTTCTTT.

The chain combines TRBV5-6 with TRBJ1-6; D is unclear. The CDR3 runs 14 residues. Germline loops: CDR1 SGHDT, CDR2 YYEEEE. Trimming stripped 0 bases from V and 8 bases from J, with 9 bases between. In nucleotides, the CDR3 is TGTGCCAGCAGCTTGGGGGGTACGGATTCACCCCTCCACTTT. Translated, it gives CASSLGGTDSPLHF.

Here the CDR3 reads CASSLTGEDTEAFF. The CDR3 DNA sequence: TGTGCCAGCAGCTTAACAGGGGAGGACACTGAAGCTTTCTTT. The chain recombines TRBV7-3 with TRBJ1-1; D is possibly TRBD1 (5 bases). Germline lookup yields CDR1 SGHTA and CDR2 FQGTGA. The V and J ends lost 0 bases and 3 bases respectively, with 8 bases between them. This CDR3 is 14 amino acids long.

CDR3 nucleotides: TGTGCCACCCCCAGGGGGCACGGCTACACCTTC. This gives the protein CATPRGHGYTF. The chain carries TRBV24-1 and TRBJ1-2; TRBD1 agrees at 8 bases. V was pared by 9 bases and J by 8 bases, with 4 bases of the junction left unmatched. CDR1 is KGHDR and CDR2 is SFDVKD in the germline V gene. The CDR3 is 11 amino acids.